Following are 27 T cell receptor beta chains from one sample sequenced in a study of blood T cell repertoires in COVID-19. The assay was immunoSEQ multiplex PCR, and TCRdb's table has in-frame clones only and misses some. This sample has about 260,000 clones, with roughly 86% found just once. The sequenced sample was peripheral blood. These receptors were obtained from a man aged 40-55 years who had recovered from COVID-19.

The V gene is TRBV2, the J gene TRBJ2-7; D possibly corresponds to TRBD2 (6 bases). V dropped 6 bases and J dropped 0 bases, with 15 bases sitting between them. The CDR3 spans 15 residues. The germline V gene has CDR1 SNHLY and CDR2 FYNNEI. The CDR3 spells CASREGPQSSYEQYF. CDR3 coding DNA: TGTGCCAGCAGGGAGGGACCCCAGAGCTCCTACGAGCAGTACTTC. The complete variable domain, with remaining parts taken from reference TRBV2 and TRBJ2-7, reads EPEVTQTPSHQVTQMGQEVILRCVPISNHLYFYWYRQILGQKVEFLVSFYNNEISEKSEIFDDQFSVERPDGSNFTLKIRSTKLEDSAMYFCASREGPQSSYEQYFGPGTRLTVT.

The chain combines TRBV5-4 with TRBJ2-7; 9 bases align to TRBD2. J gave up 1 base and V 5 bases, and 7 bases lay outside the gene matches. Germline lookup yields CDR1 SGHNT and CDR2 YYREEE (reference sequence). CDR3 length equals 15 residues. CDR3 sequence (DNA): TGTGCCAGCAGTGTTGGGACTAGCCTTTCCTACGAGCAGTACTTC. This sequence encodes CASSVGTSLSYEQYF.

J is TRBJ1-1 and V is TRBV5-6; TRBD1 might be the D (5 bases). The V gene lost 0 bases and the J gene lost 3 bases, with 9 bases spanning the gap. Germline V gene lookup returns CDR1 SGHDT and CDR2 YYEEEE. The CDR3 totals 14 residues. Here the CDR3 reads CASSLVFRDTEAFF. The CDR3 DNA reads TGTGCCAGCAGCTTGGTGTTCAGGGACACTGAAGCTTTCTTT.

The rearrangement uses TRBV19 and TRBJ1-2, with 8 bases that match TRBD1. CDR1 LNHDA and CDR2 SQIVND come from the germline V gene (reference sequence). V trimming: 8 bases; J trimming: 3 bases; junction bases outside the gene matches: 11. CDR3 length equals 15 residues. The CDR3 DNA reads as TGTGCCAGTGTCCGGATCCCAGGGGGCGACTATGGCTACACCTTC. Its protein product is CASVRIPGGDYGYTF. The variable domain in full, with the rest retrieved from reference TRBV19 and TRBJ1-2, is DGGITQSPKYLFRKEGQNVTLSCEQNLNHDAMYWYRQDPGQGLRLIYYSQIVNDFQKGDIAEGYSVSREKKESFPLTVTSAQKNPTAFYLCASVRIPGGDYGYTFGSGTRLTVV.

The rearrangement links TRBV2 to TRBJ2-7, with 9 bases aligning to TRBD1. With 6 bases clipped from V and 6 bases from J, the junction kept 6 bases outside the gene matches. Germline CDR1 reads SNHLY; CDR2 reads FYNNEI. The CDR3 is made up of 13 amino acids. The CDR3 protein is CASSNRGRVEQYF. The CDR3 DNA sequence: TGTGCCAGCAGCAACAGGGGGCGGGTCGAGCAGTACTTC.

This clone appeared once. J is TRBJ2-1 and V is TRBV28; D not certain. Germline CDR1 MDHEN, CDR2 SYDVKM. This CDR3 contains 14 residues. V was pared by 5 bases and J by 5 bases, with 13 bases between. CDR3 DNA sequence: TGTGCCAGCAGTCAGCTCGGGTTTGACAATGAGCAGTTCTTC. Its protein product is CASSQLGFDNEQFF.

The rearrangement uses TRBV5-1 and TRBJ2-7, with 7 bases matching TRBD1. This CDR3 has 15 amino acids. J lost 0 bases, V lost 4 bases, and 7 bases had no gene match. Germline CDR1 and CDR2: SGHRS and YFSETQ. DNA for the CDR3: TGCGCCAGCAGCACCGAGGACAGGACCTCCTACGAGCAGTACTTC. It translates to CASSTEDRTSYEQYF.

The chain recombines TRBV5-4 with TRBJ2-2; D possibly corresponds to TRBD1 (5 bases). Germline values: CDR1 SGHNT, CDR2 YYREEE (reference sequence). Trimming cost V 0 bases and J 5 bases, with 11 bases left between them. The CDR3 loop spans 15 amino acids. The chain's CDR3 is CASSLARAGTGELFF. The CDR3, as DNA: TGTGCCAGCAGCTTGGCCAGGGCAGGAACCGGGGAGCTGTTTTTT. The variable domain in full, completed from reference TRBV5-4 and TRBJ2-2, reads ETGVTQSPTHLIKTRGQQVTLRCSSQSGHNTVSWYQQALGQGPQFIFQYYREEENGRGNFPPRFSGLQFPNYSSELNVNALELDDSALYLCASSLARAGTGELFFGEGSRLTVL.

This chain joins TRBV10-3 and TRBJ2-4, with D unclear. Germline V CDR1 and CDR2: ENHRY, SYGVKD. Trimming removed 4 bases from V and 7 bases from J, with 14 bases in between. This CDR3 region has 14 residues. In DNA, the CDR3 is TGTGCCATCAGTGGTACAGTCCAGGCTAACATTCAGTACTTC. This sequence encodes CAISGTVQANIQYF.

The gene calls are TRBV30 and TRBJ2-7; a possible D gene is TRBD2 (5 bases). Per the germline V gene, CDR1 is GTSNPN and CDR2 is SVGIG (reference sequence). This CDR3 is 14 amino acids long. V lost 4 bases, J lost 2 bases, and 15 bases lay in between. For the CDR3, the DNA is TGTGCCTGGACTATAGGGTATAGCGCCTACGAGCAGTACTTC. Amino acids: CAWTIGYSAYEQYF.

Here the CDR3 DNA reads TGTGCCAGCAGTTACGAGACTAGTGGCTACGAGCAGTACTTC. Residues: CASSYETSGYEQYF. This sequence joins TRBV6-5 and TRBJ2-7; maybe TRBD2 (6 bases). This CDR3 has 14 residues. V dropped 2 bases and J dropped 3 bases, with 11 bases sitting between them. Germline-derived CDR1 and CDR2 are MNHEY and SVGAGI.

The chain is built from TRBV27 and TRBJ1-1; D not certain. The ends were cut back, 4 bases at V and 6 bases at J, with 21 bases in the middle. The germline V gene encodes CDR1 MNHEY and CDR2 SMNVEV (reference sequence). The CDR3 totals 16 residues. CDR3 amino acids: CASSSPGRLRIAEAFF. The CDR3 bases are TGTGCCAGCAGTTCCCCGGGCCGACTAAGGATCGCTGAAGCTTTCTTT.

V is TRBV7-6 and J is TRBJ2-1, with D possibly being TRBD2 (6 bases). V was shortened by 2 bases and J by 7 bases, with 15 bases between the two germline ends. Germline CDR1 and CDR2: SGHVS and FNYEAQ. The CDR3 spans 15 residues. This CDR3 is CASSLSPGRRNEQFF. The CDR3 bases are TGTGCCAGCAGCTTATCCCCTGGGAGGAGGAATGAGCAGTTCTTC.

V is TRBV5-4 and J is TRBJ2-5, with 8 bases aligning to TRBD2. V shed 0 bases, J shed 3 bases, and the junction held 4 bases outside the gene matches. CDR1 SGHNT and CDR2 YYREEE come from the germline V gene (reference sequence). There are 15 residues in the CDR3. The CDR3 DNA reads as TGTGCCAGCAGCTTGGGCGGGAGGCGCAAAGAGACCCAGTACTTC. Translated, it gives CASSLGGRRKETQYF.

In DNA form, the CDR3 reads TGTGCCAGCAGAATGCTAGATAGCCTGCTCCTGCGCTACGAGCAGTACTTC. This codes for CASRMLDSLLLRYEQYF. This rearrangement joins TRBV2 to TRBJ2-7; D unresolved. Trimming stripped 6 bases from V and 3 bases from J, with 24 bases between. Germline CDR1 SNHLY, CDR2 FYNNEI. The CDR3 is made up of 17 amino acids.

A single count supports this clone. The chain links TRBV19 to TRBJ1-2; D is unresolved. V gave up 6 bases and J gave up 4 bases, with 12 bases separating them. Germline CDR1 is LNHDA and CDR2 is SQIVND (reference sequence). The length of the CDR3 is 13 residues. CDR3 residues: CASRSQNRYGYTF. Written as DNA, the CDR3 is TGTGCCAGTAGGTCACAGAATCGCTATGGCTACACCTTC.

The chain uses TRBV4-3 and TRBJ2-3, with TRBD2 as a possible D gene (6 bases). The CDR3 is 15 amino acids. V was pared by 3 bases and J by 5 bases, with 15 bases between. Germline V lookup: CDR1 LGHNA, CDR2 YSLEER. This CDR3 reads CASSQGLQNVDTQYF. CDR3 sequence (DNA): TGCGCCAGCAGCCAGGGACTCCAGAACGTAGATACGCAGTATTTT.

The J gene is TRBJ2-3, the V gene TRBV5-4; D unresolved. Germline loops: CDR1 SGHNT, CDR2 YYREEE (reference sequence). Trimming left V 3 bases short and J 8 bases short, with 10 bases between. The CDR3 has 12 amino acids. CDR3 sequence reads: CASSYESPTQYF. DNA of the CDR3: TGTGCCAGCAGCTATGAAAGCCCTACGCAGTATTTT.

This clone was recorded once. The CDR3 loop reads CATWRAGASDTQYF. As DNA, the CDR3 is TGTGCCACCTGGCGAGCGGGGGCCTCAGATACGCAGTATTTT. The rearrangement joins TRBV10-3 to TRBJ2-3; TRBD2 matches at 8 bases. The junction had 10 bases not matched to a gene; V was cut back by 10 bases and J by 4 bases. The CDR3 loop spans 14 amino acids. From germline, CDR1 is ENHRY and CDR2 SYGVKD.

This clone was observed a few times. This chain connects TRBV4-1 to TRBJ1-6; no firm D call. The CDR3 extends over 16 amino acids. CDR1 and CDR2 (germline): MGHRA, YSYEKL. Trimming pared 0 bases from V and 3 bases from J, leaving 9 bases between. The CDR3 loop is CASSQEPGLYNSPLHF. In nucleotides, the CDR3 is TGCGCCAGCAGCCAAGAACCAGGCCTCTATAATTCACCCCTCCACTTT.

This clone was seen once. The CDR3 protein is CASSLGLAGDLSTDTQYF. The CDR3 DNA is TGCGCCAGCAGCTTGGGGCTAGCGGGGGACCTTTCCACAGATACGCAGTATTTT. The rearrangement joins TRBV5-1 to TRBJ2-3; 10 nucleotides line up with TRBD2. The CDR3 runs to 18 residues. Germline trimming cut 0 bases from V and 2 bases from J; bases unmatched to any gene: 9. The germline V gene has CDR1 SGHRS and CDR2 YFSETQ.

As for this clone: Other nucleotide sequences in the sample specify the same CDR3. The chain recombines TRBV9 with TRBJ2-3, with 8 positions matching TRBD2. V was clipped by 3 bases and J by 1 base; unmatched bases: 4. This CDR3 contains 15 residues. Germline V gene lookup returns CDR1 SGDLS and CDR2 YYNGEE. The CDR3 DNA reads TGTGCCAGCAGCGAGGGCGGGAGGCGCACAGATACGCAGTATTTT. The encoded protein is CASSEGGRRTDTQYF.

The J gene is TRBJ1-6, the V gene TRBV15, with 10 bases fitting TRBD1. V shed 3 bases and J 10 bases; nucleotides not matched to a gene: 12. This CDR3 spans 17 amino acids. The germline V gene has CDR1 LNHNV and CDR2 YYDKDF (reference sequence). CDR3 residues: CATSSTGTGVSGSPLHF. In DNA form, the CDR3 reads TGTGCCACCAGCAGTACCGGGACAGGGGTCTCCGGGTCACCCCTCCACTTT.

The genes are TRBV5-1 and TRBJ2-2; perhaps TRBD2 as D (6 bases). V shed 0 bases and J shed 4 bases, with 10 bases lying between them. There are 15 residues in the CDR3. The germline V gene has CDR1 SGHRS and CDR2 YFSETQ. The CDR3: CASSLEGRITGELFF. As DNA, the CDR3 is TGCGCCAGCAGCTTGGAGGGGAGGATCACCGGGGAGCTGTTTTTT.

The CDR3 loop reads CASSQRDFEYF. The CDR3 bases are TGTGCCAGCAGTCAGCGGGACTTTGAGTACTTC. The chain couples TRBV6-6 to TRBJ2-5; 7 bases are a match to TRBD2. Germline V gene sequence: CDR1 MNHNY, CDR2 SVGAGI (reference sequence). V gave up 5 bases and J gave up 12 bases; unmatched junction bases: 6. This CDR3 is 11 amino acids long.

The chain recombines TRBV7-7 with TRBJ2-7; 8 bases map to TRBD2. Germline-derived CDR1 and CDR2 are SSHAT and FNYEAQ (reference sequence). V shed 5 bases, J shed 6 bases, and the junction held 12 bases outside the gene matches. The CDR3 extends over 15 amino acids. The chain's CDR3 is CASSAGLAGGGEQYF. The CDR3 DNA reads TGTGCCAGCAGCGCTGGACTAGCCGGAGGGGGCGAGCAGTACTTC.

The chain uses TRBV21-1 and TRBJ1-4; TRBD1, the table's D call, lacks a check against the DNA. TRBV21-1 is listed as a pseudogene. The CDR3 is 14 amino acids. The CDR3 loop reads CASSQHRAGEKLFF. The CDR3 nucleotides read TGTGCCAGCAGCCAACACAGGGCGGGCGAAAAACTGTTTTTT.